Presented here are 18 T cell receptor beta chains from one specimen sequenced in a study of T cells in Graves' hyperthyroidism and ophthalmopathy (dated by TCRdb to about 2019). The library was obtained by multiplex PCR. The reads were generated on an Illumina HiSeq 2000. TCR beta CDR3 regions were amplified from RNA transcripts. A first-round RT-PCR of the TCR CDR3 used the HTBI primer set with the Qiagen OneStep RT-PCR kit. TCRdb reanalyzed the raw reads on its own, using fastp at Q25 for trimming and MiXCR for clone calling, and kept in-frame beta chains. Each record represents a unique CDR3 protein, reported with the most common genes and DNA among its rows. The sample yields some 530,000 distinct CDR3 sequences; about 20% were counted once. The ten largest clones capture 49% of the sample. Sequences were obtained from blood. The receptors shown here come from a woman aged 70-85 years with Graves' ophthalmopathy.

Here the CDR3 reads CASSLGGQSYGYTF. The CDR3, as DNA: TGTGCCAGCAGCTTAGGAGGACAAAGCTATGGCTACACCTTC. This chain links TRBV11-2 with TRBJ1-2; maybe TRBD1 (5 bases). V dropped 1 base and J dropped 4 bases, with 10 bases sitting between them. Looked up from germline, CDR1 is SGHAT and CDR2 is FQNNGV. There are 14 residues in the CDR3.

V gene TRBV20-1 combines with J gene TRBJ2-5; no firm D call. V gave up 2 bases and J gave up 1 base, with 14 bases separating them. From germline, CDR1 is DFQATT and CDR2 SNEGSKA (reference sequence). The CDR3 is 15 residues long. CDR3 bases: TGCAGTGCTAGAAGAAAGACTGGATTCCAAGAGACCCAGTACTTC. Encoded protein: CSARRKTGFQETQYF.

The chain carries TRBV28 and TRBJ2-7, with D maybe TRBD1 (6 bases). The CDR3 is made up of 14 amino acids. Germline V gene sequence: CDR1 MDHEN, CDR2 SYDVKM. Trimming took off 7 bases at V and 4 bases at J, with 17 bases between the two ends. The CDR3 region is CASTSGVPRYEQYF. The CDR3 coding sequence is TGTGCCAGCACCTCAGGGGTACCCCGGTACGAGCAGTACTTC.

This clonotype was observed many times. V is TRBV7-2 and J is TRBJ2-7; either TRBD1 or TRBD2 may supply D (6 bases each). CDR3 length: 17 residues. V was clipped by 5 bases and J by 4 bases, with 24 bases between them. Germline loops: CDR1 SGHTA, CDR2 FQGNSA. The CDR3 coding sequence is TGTGCCAGCAGCCCACTACCTACAGGGACTCCGGAGTACGAGCAGTACTTC. Amino acids: CASSPLPTGTPEYEQYF.

This clonotype has ten or more counts. This sequence joins TRBV28 and TRBJ1-2, with D possibly TRBD1 on 6 matching bases. Germline assignment: CDR1 MDHEN and CDR2 SYDVKM. V was pared by 7 bases and J by 5 bases, with 23 bases between. This CDR3 has 16 residues. CDR3 amino acids: CASTSPPGADAYGYTF. As DNA, the CDR3 is TGTGCCAGCACCAGCCCCCCGGGGGCCGATGCGTATGGCTACACCTTC.

The CDR3: CASSPHPSGREEQYF. The CDR3 DNA reads TGTGCCAGCAGTCCACACCCTAGCGGGAGGGAAGAGCAGTACTTC. This chain links TRBV27 with TRBJ2-7; the match to TRBD2 covers 12 bases. Germline loops: CDR1 MNHEY, CDR2 SMNVEV (reference sequence). The V and J ends lost 5 bases and 7 bases, in that order; junction bases with no gene match: 9. The CDR3 covers 15 residues.

This clonotype was picked up a small number of times. The chain joins TRBV19 to TRBJ1-5, with a weak D call TRBD1 (5 bases). The CDR3 has 12 residues. The V end lost 5 bases, the J end lost 11 bases, and 13 bases lay between the germline ends. The V gene's germline CDR1 is LNHDA and CDR2 SQIVND (reference sequence). This CDR3 reads CASSGGVETQHF. The CDR3, as DNA: TGTGCCAGTAGTGGGGGGGTGGAGACCCAGCATTTT.

V and J are TRBV4-1 and TRBJ2-6; D might be TRBD1 (5 bases). Germline V gene data show CDR1 as MGHRA and CDR2 as YSYEKL. This CDR3 has 16 residues. Trimming removed 4 bases at V and 0 bases at J, with 10 bases between. The CDR3, as DNA: TGCGCCAGCAGCCTATCAGGGCTCTCTGGGGCCAACGTCCTGACTTTC. This sequence encodes CASSLSGLSGANVLTF.

This clonotype came up many times. The gene calls are TRBV11-1 and TRBJ2-7, with TRBD1 as a possible D gene (5 bases). V lost 1 base to trimming and J lost 0 bases, with 10 bases between them. There are 15 residues in the CDR3. Germline V lookup: CDR1 SGHAT, CDR2 FQDESV (reference sequence). CDR3 protein: CASSLGTMSSYEQYF. DNA for the CDR3: TGTGCCAGCAGCTTAGGGACAATGAGCTCCTACGAGCAGTACTTC.

The chain couples TRBV6-2 or TRBV6-3 to TRBJ1-1, with TRBD1 matching over 7 bases. The CDR3 has 18 amino acids. Germline V gives CDR1 MNHEY, CDR2 SVGEGT. With 7 bases clipped from V and 0 bases from J, the junction kept 17 bases outside the gene matches. The CDR3 DNA follows: TGTGCCAGCACTAAAAGGGCGGGGACAGCGAACATGAACACTGAAGCTTTCTTT. It translates to CASTKRAGTANMNTEAFF.

This clonotype was recorded only once. This chain connects TRBV5-1 to TRBJ2-7, with a tentative D call TRBD2 (6 bases). V was pared by 8 bases and J by 7 bases, with 31 bases between. Germline V CDR1 and CDR2: SGHRS, YFSETQ. The CDR3 totals 17 residues. The CDR3: CASPTPAGGRPPGEQYF. The CDR3 nucleotides are TGCGCCAGTCCTACACCGGCCGGGGGACGGCCCCCGGGGGAGCAGTACTTC.

V gene TRBV5-1 combines with J gene TRBJ2-5; D is ambiguous. The CDR3 covers 13 residues. The V gene's germline CDR1 is SGHRS and CDR2 YFSETQ. The V gene lost 4 bases and the J gene lost 1 base, with 8 bases spanning the gap. The CDR3: CASSDTFQETQYF. The CDR3 DNA reads TGCGCCAGCAGCGACACCTTCCAAGAGACCCAGTACTTC.

This clonotype was observed at least ten times. The chain combines TRBV7-2 with TRBJ2-4, with 9 positions matching TRBD1. CDR3 length: 13 amino acids. Looked up from germline, CDR1 is SGHTA and CDR2 is FQGNSA. V trimming: 8 bases; J trimming: 15 bases; junction bases outside the gene matches: 14. The CDR3 protein is CASGNGQGSILYF. The CDR3 DNA reads TGTGCCAGCGGAAACGGACAGGGGAGTATTTTGTACTTC.

This clonotype was recorded a few times. The J gene is TRBJ2-7, the V gene TRBV15; TRBD1 aligns across 10 bases. The V segment lost 5 bases and the J segment 3 bases; nucleotides outside the gene matches: 4. Germline CDR1 and CDR2: LNHNV and YYDKDF (reference sequence). This CDR3 spans 14 amino acids. For the CDR3, the DNA is TGTGCCACCAGCGACCGGGACAGGGGCTACGAGCAGTACTTC. Translating it yields CATSDRDRGYEQYF.

Ten or more counts support this clonotype. The chain joins TRBV28 to TRBJ1-4; tentatively, D is TRBD1 (6 bases). Germline-derived CDR1 and CDR2 are MDHEN and SYDVKM. Trimming removed 2 bases at V and 4 bases at J, with 8 bases between. The CDR3 runs to 14 residues. CDR3 amino acids: CASSLQGFNEKLFF. In nucleotides, the CDR3 is TGTGCCAGCAGTTTACAGGGGTTTAATGAAAAACTGTTTTTT.

V usage is TRBV6-1 and J usage is TRBJ1-6; 9 bases line up with TRBD1. CDR3 length equals 17 residues. Trimming took 10 bases from V and 6 from J; bases not matched to a gene: 16. CDR1 is MNHNS, CDR2 SASEGT, per germline. CDR3 sequence reads: CATGTGGQGFGNSPLHF. CDR3 nucleotide sequence: TGTGCCACCGGGACCGGGGGACAGGGATTTGGTAATTCACCCCTCCACTTT.

The table lists this clonotype with a few counts. The V gene is TRBV3-1, the J gene TRBJ2-7; D is undetermined. This CDR3 spans 15 amino acids. Germline-derived CDR1 and CDR2 are LGHDT and YNNKEL (reference sequence). Deletions cut 1 base from V and 0 bases from J, with 10 bases between. The CDR3: CASSQGDPGSYEQYF. The CDR3 DNA is TGTGCCAGCAGCCAAGGCGACCCCGGCTCCTACGAGCAGTACTTC.

CDR3: CATRQNSNQPQHF. The CDR3 nucleotides are TGTGCCACCCGACAGAATAGCAATCAGCCCCAGCATTTT. The chain has TRBV27 and TRBJ1-5; possible D gene TRBD1, 5 bases. Germline CDR1 reads MNHEY; CDR2 reads SMNVEV (reference sequence). Trimming shortened V by 10 bases and J by 0 bases, and 10 bases separated the two germline ends. CDR3 length: 13 amino acids.